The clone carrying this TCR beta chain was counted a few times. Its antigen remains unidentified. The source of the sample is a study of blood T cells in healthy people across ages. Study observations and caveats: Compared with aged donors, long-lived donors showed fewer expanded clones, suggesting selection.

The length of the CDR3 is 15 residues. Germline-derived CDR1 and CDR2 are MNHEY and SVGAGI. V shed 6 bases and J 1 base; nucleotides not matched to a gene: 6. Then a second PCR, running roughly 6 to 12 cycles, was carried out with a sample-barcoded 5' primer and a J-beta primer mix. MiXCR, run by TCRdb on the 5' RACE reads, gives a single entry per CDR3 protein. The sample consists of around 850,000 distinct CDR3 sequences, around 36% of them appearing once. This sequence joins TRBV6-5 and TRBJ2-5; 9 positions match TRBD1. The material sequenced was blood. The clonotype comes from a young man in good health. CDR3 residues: CASSPGTGSQETQYF. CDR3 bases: TGTGCCAGCAGCCCCGGGACAGGGTCCCAAGAGACCCAGTACTTC.